The entry below gives a single T cell receptor (beta chain) sequence along with its context. What this receptor recognizes is not known. No much larger clonotype is one base removed from it; base qualities were not supplied. This entry is derived from a study of T cell responses to AZD1222 COVID-19 vaccine (dated by TCRdb to the early 2020s). For the study in its entirety: A total of 233 trial participants underwent TCR sequencing, of whom about 200 had received two doses of AZD1222 and 26 had received two doses of the MenACWY control vaccine. Trial participants were enrolled by age into 18-55, 56-69 and 70-plus year subgroups, with about 150, 28 and 57 TCR-sequenced participants respectively. The paper as a whole reports these results and caveats: Conclusions about previously exposed vaccinees are limited because only six or seven AZD1222 recipients were SARS-CoV-2 seropositive at baseline. No day 14 peak-response samples were available, so repertoires were characterized only after the peak T cell response. In the small 56-69-year group, the increase in depth fell short of significance, most likely because of low power. Nearly half of unique spike-specific TCRs reportedly recognized epitopes outside regions mutated in the B.1.351 and B.1.1.7 variants. CD4 TCRs associated with the vaccine covered the entire spike protein, and the dominant responses were in regions 160-218 and 743-854. Participants were mostly white British and included more females than males, and it was suggested by the authors that clonal diversity may have been underestimated. Spike-specific TCR breadth and depth rose significantly after two AZD1222 doses compared with day 0 and with MenACWY recipients.

Per the germline V gene (reference sequence), SGHAT is the CDR1 and FQDESV is the CDR2. The CDR3 measures 13 amino acids from cysteine to phenylalanine. Of all the DNA, just the CDR3 is kept, 39 bases in frame from base 1. Trimming accounts for 5 bases at V and 7 bases at J, while the number of junction bases matched to no gene is 7. The CDR3 regions of human TCRbeta chains were subjected to immunosequencing. Per the source publication's procedure: TCRs in the repertoires were matched against a reference library of SARS-CoV-2-specific TCRs that had been generated with the MIRA antigen-specificity platform. Breadth was defined as the fraction of unique TCRs that were SARS-CoV-2-associated, and depth was defined as the fraction of total T cells that were SARS-CoV-2-associated. Each spike-specific TCR was assigned to its reactive spike region and to a CD4 or CD8 class using the MIRA data. Log10-transformed breadth and depth values were compared by one-way ANOVA with Sidak's multiple comparisons tests. TCRdb obtained this table from immuneACCESS and retained in-frame rearrangements with V and J assigned. These tables miss some clones; where compared with another copy, unresolved V genes account for less than half of the shortfall, and the remainder is unexplained. The DNA gave D and trimming, while V, J and clone size come from that table. Across this sample there are 150,000 to 200,000 clones, with roughly nine tenths seen only once. Under 1.5% of the sample is held by the ten biggest clonotypes.

The time point label, as the study defines it: about 28 days (+/-7) after the second vaccine dose. AZD1222 recipients whose second dose came at about 4 weeks and those whose second dose came at about 12 weeks were combined into one group, since spike-specific TCR depth and breadth did not differ between the two schedules. Vaccinee samples were obtained from the UK trials COV001 and COV002, which included a single-blind randomized controlled phase 2/3 trial of AZD1222 (ChAdOx1 nCoV-19) in healthy adults. Trial participant PBMC samples were collected at day 0 and day 28 after the second dose for TCRbeta chain sequencing.

The rearrangement combines TRBV11-1 with TRBJ1-1; 7 bases in the middle match TRBD1. This sample comprised peripheral blood, obtained 28 days after the second AZD1222 dose. This clonotype originated in an adult who received the AZD1222 COVID-19 vaccine. CDR3 reads: CASSQDRAGEAFF. The nucleotide sequence is given as TGTGCCAGCAGCCAAGACAGGGCGGGTGAAGCTTTCTTT.